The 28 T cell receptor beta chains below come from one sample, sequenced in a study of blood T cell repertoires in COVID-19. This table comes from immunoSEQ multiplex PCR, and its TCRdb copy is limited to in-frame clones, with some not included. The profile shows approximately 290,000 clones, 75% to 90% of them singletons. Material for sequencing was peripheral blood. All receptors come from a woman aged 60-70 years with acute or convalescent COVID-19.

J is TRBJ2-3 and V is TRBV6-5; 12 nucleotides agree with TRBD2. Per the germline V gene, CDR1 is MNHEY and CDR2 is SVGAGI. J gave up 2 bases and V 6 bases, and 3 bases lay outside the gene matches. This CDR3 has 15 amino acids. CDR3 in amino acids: CASSGLAGHTDTQYF. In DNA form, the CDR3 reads TGTGCCAGCAGCGGACTAGCGGGGCACACAGATACGCAGTATTTT.

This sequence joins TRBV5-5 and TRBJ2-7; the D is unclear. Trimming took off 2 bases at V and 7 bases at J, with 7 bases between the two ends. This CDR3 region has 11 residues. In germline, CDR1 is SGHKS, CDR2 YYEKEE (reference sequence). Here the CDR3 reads CASSLFVEQYF. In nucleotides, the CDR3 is TGTGCCAGCAGCTTATTTGTAGAGCAGTACTTC.

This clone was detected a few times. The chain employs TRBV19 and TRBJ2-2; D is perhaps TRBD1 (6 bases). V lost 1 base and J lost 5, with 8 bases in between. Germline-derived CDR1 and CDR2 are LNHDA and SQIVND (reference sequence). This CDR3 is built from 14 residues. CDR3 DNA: TGTGCCAGTAGTATAGTACAGGGTACCGGGGAGCTGTTTTTT. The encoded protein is CASSIVQGTGELFF.

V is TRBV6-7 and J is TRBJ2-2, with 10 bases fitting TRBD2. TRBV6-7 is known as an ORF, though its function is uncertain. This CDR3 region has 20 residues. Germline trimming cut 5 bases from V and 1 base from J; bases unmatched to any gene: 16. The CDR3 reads CASSAGGSGSSGRNTGELFF. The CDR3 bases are TGTGCCAGCAGTGCAGGGGGAAGCGGCTCTAGCGGGAGGAACACCGGGGAGCTGTTTTTT.

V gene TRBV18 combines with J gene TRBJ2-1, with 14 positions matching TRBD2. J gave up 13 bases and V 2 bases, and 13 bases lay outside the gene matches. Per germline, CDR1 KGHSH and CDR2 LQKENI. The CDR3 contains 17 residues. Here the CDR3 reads CASSPRSGGLAGVFQFF. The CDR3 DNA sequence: TGTGCCAGCTCACCAAGGAGTGGGGGACTAGCGGGAGTGTTTCAGTTCTTC.

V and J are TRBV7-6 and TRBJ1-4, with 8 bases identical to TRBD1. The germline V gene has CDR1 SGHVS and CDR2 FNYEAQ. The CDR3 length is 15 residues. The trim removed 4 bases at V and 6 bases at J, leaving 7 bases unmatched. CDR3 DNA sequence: TGTGCCAGCAGCTACCTACAGGGGGTGGATGAAAAACTGTTTTTT. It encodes CASSYLQGVDEKLFF.

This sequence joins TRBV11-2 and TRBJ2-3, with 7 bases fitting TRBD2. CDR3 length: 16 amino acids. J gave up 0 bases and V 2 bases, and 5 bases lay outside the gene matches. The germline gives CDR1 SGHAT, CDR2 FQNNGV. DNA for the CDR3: TGTGCCAGCAGCTTATATGGAGCGGGGAGCACAGATACGCAGTATTTT. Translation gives CASSLYGAGSTDTQYF.

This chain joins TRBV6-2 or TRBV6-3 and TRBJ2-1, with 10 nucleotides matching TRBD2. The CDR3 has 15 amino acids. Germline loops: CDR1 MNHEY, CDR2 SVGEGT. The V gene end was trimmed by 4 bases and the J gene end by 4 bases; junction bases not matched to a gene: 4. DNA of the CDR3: TGTGCCAGCAGTTCTAGCGGGAGACCTTACAATGAGCAGTTCTTC. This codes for CASSSSGRPYNEQFF.

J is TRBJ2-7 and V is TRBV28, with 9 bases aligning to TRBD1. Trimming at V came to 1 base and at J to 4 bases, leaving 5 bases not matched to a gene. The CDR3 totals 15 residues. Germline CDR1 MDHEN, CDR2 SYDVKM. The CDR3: CASSLLQGAEYEQYF. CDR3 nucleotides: TGTGCCAGCAGTTTATTACAGGGGGCAGAATACGAGCAGTACTTC.

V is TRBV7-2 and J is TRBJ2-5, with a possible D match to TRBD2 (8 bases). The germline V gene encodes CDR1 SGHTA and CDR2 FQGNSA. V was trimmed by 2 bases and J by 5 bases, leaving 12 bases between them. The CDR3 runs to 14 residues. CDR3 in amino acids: CASSLIAGQETQYF. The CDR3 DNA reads TGTGCCAGCAGCTTAATAGCGGGACAGGAGACCCAGTACTTC. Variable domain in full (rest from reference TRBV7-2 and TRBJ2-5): GAGVSQSPSNKVTEKGKDVELRCDPISGHTALYWYRQSLGQGLEFLIYFQGNSAPDKSGLPSDRFSAERTGGSVSTLTIQRTQQEDSAVYLCASSLIAGQETQYFGPGTRLLVL.

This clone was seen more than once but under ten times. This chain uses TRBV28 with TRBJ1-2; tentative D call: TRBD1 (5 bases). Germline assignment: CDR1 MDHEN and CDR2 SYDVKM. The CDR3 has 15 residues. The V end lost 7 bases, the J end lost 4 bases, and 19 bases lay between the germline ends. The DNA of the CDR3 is TGTGCCAGCACCAACCCCCCCCAGGGTAGCTATGGCTACACCTTC. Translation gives CASTNPPQGSYGYTF.

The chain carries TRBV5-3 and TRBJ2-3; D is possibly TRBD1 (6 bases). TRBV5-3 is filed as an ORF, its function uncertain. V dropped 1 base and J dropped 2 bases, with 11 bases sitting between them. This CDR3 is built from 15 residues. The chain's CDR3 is CARSLFPGDTDTQYF. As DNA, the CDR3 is TGTGCCAGAAGCTTGTTCCCAGGGGACACAGATACGCAGTATTTT.

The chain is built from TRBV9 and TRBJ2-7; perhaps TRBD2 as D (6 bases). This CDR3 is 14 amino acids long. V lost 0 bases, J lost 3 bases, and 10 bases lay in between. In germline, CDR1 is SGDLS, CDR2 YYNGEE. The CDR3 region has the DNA TGTGCCAGCAGCGTAGGGGGGGACTTCTACGAGCAGTACTTC. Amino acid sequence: CASSVGGDFYEQYF.

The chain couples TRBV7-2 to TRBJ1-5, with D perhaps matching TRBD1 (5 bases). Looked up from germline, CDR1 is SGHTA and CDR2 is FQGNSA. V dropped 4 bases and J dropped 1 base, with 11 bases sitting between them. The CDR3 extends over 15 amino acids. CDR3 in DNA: TGTGCCAGCAGCTCCGGGGGGGGGAGCAATCAGCCCCAGCATTTT. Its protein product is CASSSGGGSNQPQHF.

The DNA of the CDR3 is TGTGCCATCAGTGACGGCAGGGTGAACACTGAAGCTTTCTTT. Its protein is CAISDGRVNTEAFF. V and J are TRBV10-3 and TRBJ1-1; perhaps TRBD1 as D (5 bases). V was pared by 3 bases and J by 0 bases, with 8 bases between. CDR3 size: 14 residues. Germline-derived CDR1 and CDR2 are ENHRY and SYGVKD.

CDR3 bases: TGCAGCGTTGAAGGGTGGGACAGGGATTCCAATGAGCAGTTCTTC. Translating it yields CSVEGWDRDSNEQFF. V and J are TRBV29-1 and TRBJ2-1, with 9 bases fitting TRBD1. Trimming at V came to 1 base and at J to 6 bases, leaving 7 bases not matched to a gene. The CDR3 sequence is 15 residues long. Germline CDR1 reads SQVTM; CDR2 reads ANQGSEA.

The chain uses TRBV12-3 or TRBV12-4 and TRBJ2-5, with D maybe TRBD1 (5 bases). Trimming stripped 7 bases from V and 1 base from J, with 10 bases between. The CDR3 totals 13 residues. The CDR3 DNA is TGTGCCAGCACCGTCGACAGCCAAGAGACCCAGTACTTC. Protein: CASTVDSQETQYF.

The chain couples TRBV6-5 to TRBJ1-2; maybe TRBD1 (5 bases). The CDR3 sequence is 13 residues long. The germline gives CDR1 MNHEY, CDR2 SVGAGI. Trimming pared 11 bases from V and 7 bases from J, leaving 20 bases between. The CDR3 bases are TGTGCCCTCTTCGCGCGCAGGGTGGGTGGCTACACCTTC. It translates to CALFARRVGGYTF.

The CDR3: CASSIVGRTGAEDTQYF. CDR3 nucleotide sequence: TGTGCCAGTAGTATAGTTGGGAGGACAGGGGCAGAGGATACGCAGTATTTT. The chain joins TRBV19 to TRBJ2-3, with TRBD1 identical over 9 bases. The CDR3 is made up of 17 amino acids. Germline assignment: CDR1 LNHDA and CDR2 SQIVND (reference sequence). V was pared by 1 base and J by 6 bases, with 11 bases of the junction left unmatched.

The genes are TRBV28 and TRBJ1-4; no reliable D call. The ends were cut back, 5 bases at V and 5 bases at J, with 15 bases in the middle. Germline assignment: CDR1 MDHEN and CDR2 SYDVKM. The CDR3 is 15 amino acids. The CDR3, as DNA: TGTGCCAGCAGTCCCGAAGGGAGGAGGAATGAAAAACTGTTTTTT. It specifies CASSPEGRRNEKLFF.

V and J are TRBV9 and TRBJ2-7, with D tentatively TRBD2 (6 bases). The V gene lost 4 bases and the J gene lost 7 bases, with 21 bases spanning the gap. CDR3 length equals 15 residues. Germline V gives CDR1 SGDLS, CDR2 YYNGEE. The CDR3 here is CASSPRSALAREQYF. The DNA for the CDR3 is TGTGCCAGCAGCCCCCGGAGCGCTCTAGCGCGGGAGCAGTACTTC.

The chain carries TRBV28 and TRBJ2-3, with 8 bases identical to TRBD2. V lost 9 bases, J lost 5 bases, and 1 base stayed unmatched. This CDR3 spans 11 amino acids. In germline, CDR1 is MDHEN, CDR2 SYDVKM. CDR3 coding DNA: TGTGCCAGTAGCGGGGAAGATACGCAGTATTTT. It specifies CASSGEDTQYF.

CDR3 nucleotides: TGTGCCAGCAGCTTGCGCGGCTCTGGAAACACCATATATTTT. It translates to CASSLRGSGNTIYF. The rearrangement joins TRBV9 to TRBJ1-3; D gene uncertain. Trimming shortened V by 4 bases and J by 0 bases, and 8 bases separated the two germline ends. Germline V CDR1 and CDR2: SGDLS, YYNGEE. The CDR3 runs to 14 residues.

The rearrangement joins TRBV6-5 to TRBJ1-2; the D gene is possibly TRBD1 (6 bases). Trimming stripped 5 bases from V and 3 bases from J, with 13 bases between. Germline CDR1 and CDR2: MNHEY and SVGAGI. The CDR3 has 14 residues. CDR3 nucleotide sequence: TGTGCCAGCAGTCACAGGGTAGGGGACTATGGCTACACCTTC. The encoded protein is CASSHRVGDYGYTF.

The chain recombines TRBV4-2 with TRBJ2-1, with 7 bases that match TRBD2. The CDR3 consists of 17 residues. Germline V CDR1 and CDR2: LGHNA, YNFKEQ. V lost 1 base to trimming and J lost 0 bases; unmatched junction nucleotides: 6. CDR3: CASSQGRGGSSYNEQFF. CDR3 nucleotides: TGTGCCAGCAGCCAAGGGCGGGGCGGGAGCTCCTACAATGAGCAGTTCTTC.

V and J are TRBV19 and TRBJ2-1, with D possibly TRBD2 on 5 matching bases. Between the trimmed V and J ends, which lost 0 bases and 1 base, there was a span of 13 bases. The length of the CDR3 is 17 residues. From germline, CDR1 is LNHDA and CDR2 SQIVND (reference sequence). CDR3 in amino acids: CASSIDLAGMSYNEQFF. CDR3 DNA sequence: TGTGCCAGTAGTATAGATCTGGCGGGCATGTCCTACAATGAGCAGTTCTTC.

CDR3 DNA: TGTGCCAGCAGTGACCACAGTAGCAATCAGCCCCAGCATTTT. Its protein is CASSDHSSNQPQHF. This chain uses TRBV2 with TRBJ1-5; D is unresolved. Germline V gene sequence: CDR1 SNHLY, CDR2 FYNNEI. This CDR3 spans 14 amino acids. V was trimmed by 3 bases and J by 0 bases, leaving 6 bases between them. The full variable domain, with the rest looked up from reference TRBV2 and TRBJ1-5, is EPEVTQTPSHQVTQMGQEVILRCVPISNHLYFYWYRQILGQKVEFLVSFYNNEISEKSEIFDDQFSVERPDGSNFTLKIRSTKLEDSAMYFCASSDHSSNQPQHFGDGTRLSIL.

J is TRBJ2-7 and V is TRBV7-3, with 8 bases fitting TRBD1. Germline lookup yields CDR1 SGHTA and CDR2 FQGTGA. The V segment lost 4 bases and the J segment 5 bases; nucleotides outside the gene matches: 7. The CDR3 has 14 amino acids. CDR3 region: CASSSGTGSHEQYF. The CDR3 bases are TGTGCCAGCAGCTCCGGGACAGGAAGCCACGAGCAGTACTTC.